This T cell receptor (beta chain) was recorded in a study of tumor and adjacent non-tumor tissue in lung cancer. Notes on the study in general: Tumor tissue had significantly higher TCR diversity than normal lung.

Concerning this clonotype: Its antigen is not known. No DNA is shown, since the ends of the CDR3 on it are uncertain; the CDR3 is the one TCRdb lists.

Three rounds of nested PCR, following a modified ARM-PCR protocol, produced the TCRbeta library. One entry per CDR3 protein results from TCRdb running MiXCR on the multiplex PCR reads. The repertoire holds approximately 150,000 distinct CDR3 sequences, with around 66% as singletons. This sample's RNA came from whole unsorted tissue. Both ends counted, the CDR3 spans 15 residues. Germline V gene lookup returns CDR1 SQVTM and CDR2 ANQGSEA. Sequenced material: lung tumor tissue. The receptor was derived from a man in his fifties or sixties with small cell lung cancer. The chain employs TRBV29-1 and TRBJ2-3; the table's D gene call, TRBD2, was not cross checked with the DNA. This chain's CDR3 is CSVAAGTSIPDTHYF.